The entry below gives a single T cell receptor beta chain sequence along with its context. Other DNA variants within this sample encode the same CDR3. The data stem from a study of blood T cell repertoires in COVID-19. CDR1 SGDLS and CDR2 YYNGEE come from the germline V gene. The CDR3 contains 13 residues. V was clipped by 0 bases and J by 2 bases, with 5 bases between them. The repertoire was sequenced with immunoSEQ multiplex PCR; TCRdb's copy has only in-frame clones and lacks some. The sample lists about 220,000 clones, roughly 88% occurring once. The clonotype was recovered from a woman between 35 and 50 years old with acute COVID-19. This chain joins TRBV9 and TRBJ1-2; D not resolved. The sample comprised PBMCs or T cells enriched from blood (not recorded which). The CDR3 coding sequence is TGTGCCAGCAGCGTAGGTCAGAACTATGGCTACACCTTC. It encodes CASSVGQNYGYTF.